The sequence of this T cell receptor (beta chain) was determined in a study of CXCR3-negative and CXCR3-positive naive CD8 T cells. UMI-labeled 5' RACE TRB cDNA libraries were prepared from the cells. TCRdb reprocessed the 5' RACE reads and reports one entry per CDR3 protein, with no DNA. Its clone listing holds 70,000 to 100,000 distinct CDR3 sequences. Points on this clonotype: Its antigen is not identified.

Whole-study findings and limits: The study found more hydrophobic TRB CDR3s in CXCR3-positive naive cells than in CXCR3-negative naive cells.

This sequence was found in a human donor in good health. Some clones in this sample may be carry-over from other donors' samples. Sample: naive CXCR3- CD8+ T cells from blood. Subset denoted: CD45RO-CCR7+CD27+CD95- naive CD8+ T cells lacking CXCR3 (TNR3-).

The CDR3 spells CSVHRLAGVIGEQFF. J is TRBJ2-1 and V is TRBV29-1; TCRdb's D call, TRBD2, is unchecked because there is no DNA. The CDR3 extends over 15 amino acids. CDR1 SQVTM and CDR2 ANQGSEA come from the germline V gene.